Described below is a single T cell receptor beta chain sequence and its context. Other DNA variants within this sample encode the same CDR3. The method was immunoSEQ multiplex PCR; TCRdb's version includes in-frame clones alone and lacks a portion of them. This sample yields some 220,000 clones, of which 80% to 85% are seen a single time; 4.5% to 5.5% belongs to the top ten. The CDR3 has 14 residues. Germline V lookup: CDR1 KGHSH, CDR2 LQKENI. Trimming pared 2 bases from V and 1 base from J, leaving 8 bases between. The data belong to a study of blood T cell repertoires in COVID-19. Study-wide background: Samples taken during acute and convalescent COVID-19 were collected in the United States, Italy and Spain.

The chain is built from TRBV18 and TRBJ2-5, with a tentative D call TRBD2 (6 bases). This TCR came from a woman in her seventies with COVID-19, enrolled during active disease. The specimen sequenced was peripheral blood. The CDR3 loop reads CASSPLAVQETQYF. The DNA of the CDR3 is TGTGCCAGCTCACCATTAGCGGTCCAAGAGACCCAGTACTTC.